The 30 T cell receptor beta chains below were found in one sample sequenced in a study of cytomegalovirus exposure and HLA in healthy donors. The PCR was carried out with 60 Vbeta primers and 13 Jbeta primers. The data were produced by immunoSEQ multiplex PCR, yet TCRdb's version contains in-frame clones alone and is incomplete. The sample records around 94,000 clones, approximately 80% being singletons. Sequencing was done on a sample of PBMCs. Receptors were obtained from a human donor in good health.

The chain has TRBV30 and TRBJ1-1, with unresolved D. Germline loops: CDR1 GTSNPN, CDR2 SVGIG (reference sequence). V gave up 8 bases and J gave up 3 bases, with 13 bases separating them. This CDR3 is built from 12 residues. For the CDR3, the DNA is TGTGCCCTCATCCCCCGGGACACTGAAGCTTTCTTT. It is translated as CALIPRDTEAFF.

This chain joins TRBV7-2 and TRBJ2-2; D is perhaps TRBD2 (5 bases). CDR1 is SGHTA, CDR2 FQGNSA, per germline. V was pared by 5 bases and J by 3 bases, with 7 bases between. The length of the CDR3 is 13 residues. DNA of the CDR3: TGTGCCAGCAGCGCGGACTACACCGGGGAGCTGTTTTTT. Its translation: CASSADYTGELFF. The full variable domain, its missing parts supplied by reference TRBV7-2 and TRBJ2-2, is GAGVSQSPSNKVTEKGKDVELRCDPISGHTALYWYRQSLGQGLEFLIYFQGNSAPDKSGLPSDRFSAERTGGSVSTLTIQRTQQEDSAVYLCASSADYTGELFFGEGSRLTVL.

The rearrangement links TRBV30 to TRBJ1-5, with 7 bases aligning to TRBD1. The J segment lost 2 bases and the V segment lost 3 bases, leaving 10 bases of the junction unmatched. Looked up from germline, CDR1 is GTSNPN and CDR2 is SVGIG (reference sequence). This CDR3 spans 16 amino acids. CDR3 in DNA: TGTGCCTGGAGCCTCCAGGGGGAATCAGGCAATCAGCCCCAGCATTTT. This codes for CAWSLQGESGNQPQHF.

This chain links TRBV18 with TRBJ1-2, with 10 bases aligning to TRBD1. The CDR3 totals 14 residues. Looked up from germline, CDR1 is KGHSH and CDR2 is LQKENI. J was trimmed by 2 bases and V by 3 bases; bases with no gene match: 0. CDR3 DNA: TGTGCCAGCTCACCGGGACAGGGGAACTATGGCTACACCTTC. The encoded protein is CASSPGQGNYGYTF.

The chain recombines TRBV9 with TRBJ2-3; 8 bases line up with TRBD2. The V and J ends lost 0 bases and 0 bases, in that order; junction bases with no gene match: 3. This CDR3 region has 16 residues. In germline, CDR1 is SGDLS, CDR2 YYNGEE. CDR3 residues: CASSVGPSGSTDTQYF. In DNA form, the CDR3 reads TGTGCCAGCAGCGTAGGCCCTAGCGGGAGCACAGATACGCAGTATTTT.

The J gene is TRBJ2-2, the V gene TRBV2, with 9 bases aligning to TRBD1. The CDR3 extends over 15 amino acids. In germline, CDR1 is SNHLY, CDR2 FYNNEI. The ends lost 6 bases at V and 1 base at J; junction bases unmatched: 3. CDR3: CASRLDRGNTGELFF. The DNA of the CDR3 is TGTGCCAGCAGATTGGACAGGGGGAACACCGGGGAGCTGTTTTTT.

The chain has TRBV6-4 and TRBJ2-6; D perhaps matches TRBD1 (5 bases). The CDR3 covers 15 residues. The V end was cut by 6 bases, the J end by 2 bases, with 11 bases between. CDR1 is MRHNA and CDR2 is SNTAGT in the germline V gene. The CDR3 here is CASRTQGTGANVLTF. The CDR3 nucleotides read TGTGCCAGCAGGACCCAGGGTACTGGGGCCAACGTCCTGACTTTC.

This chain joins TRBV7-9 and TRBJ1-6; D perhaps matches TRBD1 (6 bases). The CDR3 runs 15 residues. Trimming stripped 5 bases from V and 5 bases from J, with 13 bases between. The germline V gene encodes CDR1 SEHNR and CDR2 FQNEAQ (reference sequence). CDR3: CASSLTGIDNSPLHF. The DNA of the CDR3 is TGTGCCAGCAGCCTTACAGGGATCGATAATTCACCCCTCCACTTT. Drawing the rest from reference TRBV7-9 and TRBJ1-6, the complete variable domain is DTGVSQNPRHKITKRGQNVTFRCDPISEHNRLYWYRQTLGQGPEFLTYFQNEAQLEKSRLLSDRFSAERPKGSFSTLEIQRTEQGDSAMYLCASSLTGIDNSPLHFGNGTRLTVT.

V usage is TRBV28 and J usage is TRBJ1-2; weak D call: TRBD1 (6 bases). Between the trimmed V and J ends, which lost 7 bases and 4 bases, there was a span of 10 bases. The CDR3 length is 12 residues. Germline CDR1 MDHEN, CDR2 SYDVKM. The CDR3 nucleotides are TGTGCCAGCACCGGACAGAGCTATGGCTACACCTTC. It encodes CASTGQSYGYTF.

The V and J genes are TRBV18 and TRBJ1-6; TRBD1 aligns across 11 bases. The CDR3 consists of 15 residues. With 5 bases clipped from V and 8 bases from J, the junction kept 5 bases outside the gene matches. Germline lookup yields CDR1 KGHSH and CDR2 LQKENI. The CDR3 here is CASSSGTGGHSPLHF. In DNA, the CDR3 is TGTGCCAGCTCATCCGGGACAGGGGGTCATTCACCCCTCCACTTT.

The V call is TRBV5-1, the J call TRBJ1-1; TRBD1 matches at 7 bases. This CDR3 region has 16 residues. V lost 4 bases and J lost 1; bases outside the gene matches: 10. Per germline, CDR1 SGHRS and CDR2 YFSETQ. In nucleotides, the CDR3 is TGCGCCAGCAGCCGTCTTAGCCAGGGGGGGAACACTGAAGCTTTCTTT. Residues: CASSRLSQGGNTEAFF.

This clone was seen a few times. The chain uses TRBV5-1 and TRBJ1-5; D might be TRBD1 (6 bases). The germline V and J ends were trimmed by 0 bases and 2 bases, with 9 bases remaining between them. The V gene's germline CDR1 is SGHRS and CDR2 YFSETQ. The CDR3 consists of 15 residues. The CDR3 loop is CASSLAGAGNQPQHF. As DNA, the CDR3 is TGCGCCAGCAGCTTGGCAGGGGCTGGCAATCAGCCCCAGCATTTT.

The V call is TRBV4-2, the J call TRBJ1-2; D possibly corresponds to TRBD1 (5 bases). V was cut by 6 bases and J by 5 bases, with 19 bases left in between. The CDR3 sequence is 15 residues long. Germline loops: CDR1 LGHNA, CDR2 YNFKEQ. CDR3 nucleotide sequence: TGTGCCAGCAGTCCCACCCCGCCAGGGACTTATGGCTACACCTTC. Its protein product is CASSPTPPGTYGYTF.

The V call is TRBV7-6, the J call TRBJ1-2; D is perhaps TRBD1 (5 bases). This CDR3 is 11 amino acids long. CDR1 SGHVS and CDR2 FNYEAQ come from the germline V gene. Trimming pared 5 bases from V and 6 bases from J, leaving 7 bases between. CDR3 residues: CASSGGDGYTF. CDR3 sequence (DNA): TGTGCCAGCAGCGGGGGGGATGGCTACACCTTC.

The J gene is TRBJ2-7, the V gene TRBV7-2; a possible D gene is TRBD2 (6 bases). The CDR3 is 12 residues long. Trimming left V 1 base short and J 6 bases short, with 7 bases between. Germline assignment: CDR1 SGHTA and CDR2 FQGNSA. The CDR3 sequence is CASSLGGAEQYF. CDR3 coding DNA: TGTGCCAGCAGCTTAGGCGGGGCCGAGCAGTACTTC.

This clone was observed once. This CDR3 reads CASSEGLAGDNEQFF. The CDR3 DNA reads as TGCGCCAGCAGCGAGGGACTAGCGGGAGACAATGAGCAGTTCTTC. The V call is TRBV5-1, the J call TRBJ2-1, with TRBD2 identical over 14 bases. The CDR3 sequence is 15 residues long. J gave up 5 bases and V 4 bases, and 2 bases lay outside the gene matches. CDR1 is SGHRS, CDR2 YFSETQ, per germline. The variable domain in full, completed from reference TRBV5-1 and TRBJ2-1, reads KAGVTQTPRYLIKTRGQQVTLSCSPISGHRSVSWYQQTPGQGLQFLFEYFSETQRNKGNFPGRFSGRQFSNSRSEMNVSTLELGDSALYLCASSEGLAGDNEQFFGPGTRLTVL.

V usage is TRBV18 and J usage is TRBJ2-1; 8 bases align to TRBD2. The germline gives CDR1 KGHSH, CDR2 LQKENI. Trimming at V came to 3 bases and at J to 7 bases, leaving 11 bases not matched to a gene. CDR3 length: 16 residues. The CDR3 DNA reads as TGTGCCAGCTCACCTCTTAGCGGGGCTAGTCGGAATGAGCAGTTCTTC. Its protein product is CASSPLSGASRNEQFF.

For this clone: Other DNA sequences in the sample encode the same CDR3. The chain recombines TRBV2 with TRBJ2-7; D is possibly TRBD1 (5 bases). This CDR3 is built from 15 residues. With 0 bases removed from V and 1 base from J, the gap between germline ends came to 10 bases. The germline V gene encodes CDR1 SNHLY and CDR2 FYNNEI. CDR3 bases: TGTGCCAGCAGTGAAGCACCGGACACGTCCTACGAGCAGTACTTC. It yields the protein CASSEAPDTSYEQYF.

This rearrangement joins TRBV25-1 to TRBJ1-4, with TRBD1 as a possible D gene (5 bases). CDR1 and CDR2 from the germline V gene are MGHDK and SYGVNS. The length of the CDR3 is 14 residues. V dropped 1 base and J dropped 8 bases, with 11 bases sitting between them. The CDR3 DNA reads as TGTGCCAGCAGTGAATCGGGGGATAGGGAAAAACTGTTTTTT. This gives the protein CASSESGDREKLFF.

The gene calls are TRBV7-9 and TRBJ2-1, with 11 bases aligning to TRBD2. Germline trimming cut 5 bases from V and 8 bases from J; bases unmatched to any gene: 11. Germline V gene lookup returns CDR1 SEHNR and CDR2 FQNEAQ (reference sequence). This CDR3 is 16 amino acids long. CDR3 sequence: CASSQTSGVPWYEQFF. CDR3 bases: TGTGCCAGCAGCCAGACTAGCGGGGTGCCATGGTATGAGCAGTTCTTC.

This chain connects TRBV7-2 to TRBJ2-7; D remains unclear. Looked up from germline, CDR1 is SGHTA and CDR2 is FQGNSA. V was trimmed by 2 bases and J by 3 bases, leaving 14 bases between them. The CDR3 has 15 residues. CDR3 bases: TGTGCCAGCAGCTTAACCCCCCGCAACAACTACGAGCAGTACTTC. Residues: CASSLTPRNNYEQYF.

Here the CDR3 DNA reads TGTGCCAGCAGCTTGGGACAGCTTAGCAATCAGCCCCAGCATTTT. Translating it yields CASSLGQLSNQPQHF. The chain employs TRBV5-8 and TRBJ1-5, with a tentative D call TRBD1 (5 bases). The V end was cut by 0 bases, the J end by 0 bases, with 7 bases between. Germline V gene sequence: CDR1 SGHTS, CDR2 YDEGEE. There are 15 residues in the CDR3.

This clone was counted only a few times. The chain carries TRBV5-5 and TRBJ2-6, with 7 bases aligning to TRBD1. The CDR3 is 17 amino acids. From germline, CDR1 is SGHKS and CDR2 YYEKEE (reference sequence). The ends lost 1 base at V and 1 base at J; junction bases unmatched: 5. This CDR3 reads CASSLPRTGSGANVLTF. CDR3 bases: TGTGCCAGCAGCTTGCCCCGGACAGGTTCTGGGGCCAACGTCCTGACTTTC.

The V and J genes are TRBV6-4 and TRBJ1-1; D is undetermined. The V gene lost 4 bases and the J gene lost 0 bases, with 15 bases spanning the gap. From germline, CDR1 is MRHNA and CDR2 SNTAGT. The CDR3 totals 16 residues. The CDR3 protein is CASSVEAGLMNTEAFF. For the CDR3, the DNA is TGTGCCAGCAGTGTGGAAGCAGGACTTATGAACACTGAAGCTTTCTTT.

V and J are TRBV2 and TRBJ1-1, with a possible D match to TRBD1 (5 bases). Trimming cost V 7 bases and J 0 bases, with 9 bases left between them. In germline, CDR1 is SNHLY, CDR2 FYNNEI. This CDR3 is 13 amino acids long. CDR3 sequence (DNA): TGTGCCAGCATTGGGACTGTGAACACTGAAGCTTTCTTT. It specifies CASIGTVNTEAFF.

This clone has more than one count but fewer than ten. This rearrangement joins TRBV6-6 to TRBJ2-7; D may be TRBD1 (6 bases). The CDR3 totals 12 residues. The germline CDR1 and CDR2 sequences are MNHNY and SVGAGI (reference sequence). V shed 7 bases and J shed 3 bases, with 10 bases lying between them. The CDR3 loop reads CASMARGYEQYF. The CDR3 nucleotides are TGTGCCAGCATGGCCAGGGGCTACGAGCAGTACTTC.

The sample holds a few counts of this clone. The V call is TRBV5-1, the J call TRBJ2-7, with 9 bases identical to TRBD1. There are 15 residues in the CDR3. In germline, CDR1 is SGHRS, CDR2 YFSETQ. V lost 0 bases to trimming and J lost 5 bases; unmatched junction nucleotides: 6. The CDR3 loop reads CASSLGDRDPNEQYF. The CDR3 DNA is TGCGCCAGCAGCTTGGGGGACAGGGACCCCAACGAGCAGTACTTC.

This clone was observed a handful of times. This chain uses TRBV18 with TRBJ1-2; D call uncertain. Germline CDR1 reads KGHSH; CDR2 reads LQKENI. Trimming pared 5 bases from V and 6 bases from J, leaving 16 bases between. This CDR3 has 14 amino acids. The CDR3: CASSVVGRGDGYTF. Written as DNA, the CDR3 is TGTGCCAGCTCAGTAGTAGGGCGCGGGGATGGCTACACCTTC.

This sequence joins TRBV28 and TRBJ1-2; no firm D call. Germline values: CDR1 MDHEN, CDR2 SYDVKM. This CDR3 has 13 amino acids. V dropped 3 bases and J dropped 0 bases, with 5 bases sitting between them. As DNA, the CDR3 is TGTGCCAGCAGTTTCGGGTCTAACTATGGCTACACCTTC. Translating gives CASSFGSNYGYTF.

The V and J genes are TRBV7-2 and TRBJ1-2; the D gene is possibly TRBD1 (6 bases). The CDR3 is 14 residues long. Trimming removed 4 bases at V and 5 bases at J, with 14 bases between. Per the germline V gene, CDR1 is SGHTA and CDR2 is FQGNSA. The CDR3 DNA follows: TGTGCCAGCAGCTCCGGGACACGCCTATATGGCTACACCTTC. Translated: CASSSGTRLYGYTF.